The 30 T cell receptor beta chains below all came from one sample that was sequenced in a study of T cells in Graves' hyperthyroidism and ophthalmopathy. The CDR3 regions of TCR beta were amplified from RNA transcripts. HTBI primers drove first-round RT-PCR of the TCR CDR3. A single record per CDR3 protein comes from TCRdb applying MiXCR to the multiplex PCR reads. The sample consists of approximately 620,000 distinct CDR3 sequences, about 16% of them appearing once. Sequenced sample: blood. All receptors derive from a woman aged 40 to 50 with Graves' ophthalmopathy.

The sample holds a few counts of this clonotype. A much larger clone lies one base from this, so it may be a read error. CDR3 nucleotide sequence: TGTGCCAGCTCACCCGACCCTTCGTGTGAGCAGTTCTTC. Protein product: CASSPDPSCEQFF. The gene calls are TRBV18 and TRBJ2-1; no firm D call. The CDR3 length is 13 residues. Trimming left V 3 bases short and J 9 bases short, with 12 bases between. Germline V lookup: CDR1 KGHSH, CDR2 LQKENI.

This clonotype was recorded a few times. The chain has TRBV29-1 and TRBJ1-2; 8 bases fit TRBD1. The germline V gene encodes CDR1 SQVTM and CDR2 ANQGSEA. Unmatched junction bases numbered 3, after V lost 6 bases and J lost 0 bases. This CDR3 has 13 amino acids. CDR3 region: CSVGTGANYGYTF. For the CDR3, the DNA is TGCAGCGTCGGGACAGGAGCTAACTATGGCTACACCTTC.

In this sample, this clonotype turned up many times. V gene TRBV11-2 combines with J gene TRBJ1-6, with D hard to call. The CDR3 contains 17 residues. The germline V gene has CDR1 SGHAT and CDR2 FQNNGV. V dropped 5 bases and J dropped 0 bases, with 14 bases sitting between them. The CDR3 region has the DNA TGTGCCAGCAGCCGGTTGGGGATGAGCTCCTATAATTCACCCCTCCACTTT. Amino acid sequence: CASSRLGMSSYNSPLHF.

This clonotype was seen many times. V is TRBV20-1 and J is TRBJ2-1; tentative D call: TRBD1 (6 bases). V lost 3 bases and J lost 6, with 12 bases in between. Germline V lookup: CDR1 DFQATT, CDR2 SNEGSKA (reference sequence). The CDR3 runs to 13 residues. The CDR3 DNA sequence: TGCAGTGCTAGTGGGACATTTGGCAATGAGCAGTTCTTC. Its protein product is CSASGTFGNEQFF.

This clonotype was recorded a few times. The chain links TRBV4-1 to TRBJ2-1; TRBD2 might be the D (5 bases). The CDR3 consists of 13 residues. Germline V gene lookup returns CDR1 MGHRA and CDR2 YSYEKL. V gave up 2 bases and J gave up 8 bases, with 10 bases separating them. The CDR3 loop is CASSQLAADEQFF. CDR3 nucleotides: TGCGCCAGCAGCCAACTAGCAGCCGATGAGCAGTTCTTC.

The genes are TRBV29-1 and TRBJ2-7; no definite D call. Germline V lookup: CDR1 SQVTM, CDR2 ANQGSEA. The CDR3 extends over 12 amino acids. CDR3 region: CGARSSSYEQYF. The CDR3 DNA sequence: TGCGGTGCGCGGTCGAGCTCCTACGAGCAGTACTTC.

This clonotype was recorded a few times. Relative to the germline gene, one junction end is altered; a read error may explain this. The gene calls are TRBV7-7 and TRBJ2-5, with D perhaps TRBD2 (5 bases). The CDR3 covers 13 residues. The germline V gene encodes CDR1 SSHAT and CDR2 FNYEAQ (reference sequence). The CDR3 region is CASSGIVRETQYF. CDR3 nucleotide sequence: TGTGCTAGCAGCGGCATAGTCCGAGAGACCCAGTACTTC.

This clonotype has only one observation. The chain carries TRBV20-1 and TRBJ2-5; possibly TRBD1 for D (6 bases). Trimming stripped 1 base from V and 5 bases from J, with 11 bases between. Germline V lookup: CDR1 DFQATT, CDR2 SNEGSKA (reference sequence). There are 13 residues in the CDR3. The CDR3 is CSARAQGKETQYF. DNA for the CDR3: TGCAGTGCTAGAGCCCAGGGGAAGGAGACCCAGTACTTC.

This clonotype has only a few counts. The chain joins TRBV29-1 to TRBJ2-1; 8 bases are shared with TRBD2. The trim removed 5 bases at V and 1 base at J, leaving 4 bases unmatched. CDR1 and CDR2 from the germline V gene are SQVTM and ANQGSEA. The CDR3 totals 14 residues. CDR3 sequence: CSVLSGRSYNEQFF. For the CDR3, the DNA is TGCAGCGTTCTCAGCGGGAGATCCTACAATGAGCAGTTCTTC.

At least ten counts were recorded for this clonotype. The CDR3 sequence: CAWSSTTSGGNEQFF. The CDR3 DNA reads TGTGCCTGGAGTTCGACGACTAGTGGCGGGAATGAGCAGTTCTTC. The chain employs TRBV30 and TRBJ2-1; a weak D match, TRBD2 (6 bases). Trimming removed 2 bases from V and 7 bases from J, with 18 bases in between. The CDR3 extends over 15 amino acids. Germline CDR1 GTSNPN, CDR2 SVGIG (reference sequence).

This clonotype was picked up many times. This rearrangement joins TRBV11-2 to TRBJ2-1; no firm D call. Trimming stripped 1 base from V and 5 bases from J, with 12 bases between. The germline CDR1 and CDR2 sequences are SGHAT and FQNNGV. The CDR3 has 15 amino acids. CDR3 in amino acids: CASSLGVRLNNEQFF. The DNA of the CDR3 is TGTGCCAGCAGCTTAGGGGTACGGCTAAACAATGAGCAGTTCTTC.

This clonotype was observed at least ten times. The CDR3 region has the DNA TGTGCCAGCACGACTAGCGGGAACTACGAGCAGTACTTC. Translating it yields CASTTSGNYEQYF. The chain has TRBV28 and TRBJ2-7; 11 bases fit TRBD2. In germline, CDR1 is MDHEN, CDR2 SYDVKM. The CDR3 is 13 residues long. J lost 3 bases, V lost 7 bases, and 2 bases had no gene match.

This clonotype was counted many times. The chain uses TRBV28 and TRBJ2-5; D tentatively fits TRBD1 or TRBD2 (5 bases each). The V end was cut by 4 bases, the J end by 5 bases, with 14 bases between. CDR1 MDHEN and CDR2 SYDVKM come from the germline V gene. This CDR3 contains 14 residues. DNA of the CDR3: TGTGCCAGCAGTTCACAGCCCAGGGAGGAGACCCAGTACTTC. Residues: CASSSQPREETQYF.

This clonotype was seen ten or more times. The V and J genes are TRBV11-2 and TRBJ2-1; 10 nucleotides line up with TRBD2. Germline CDR1 and CDR2: SGHAT and FQNNGV. The CDR3 covers 17 residues. V dropped 1 base and J dropped 7; count of bases not matched to a gene: 10. CDR3 residues: CASSLAAGLALTNEQFF. DNA for the CDR3: TGTGCCAGCAGCTTAGCGGCGGGACTAGCGCTCACTAATGAGCAGTTCTTC.

In its sample, this clonotype was seen many times. This chain connects TRBV18 to TRBJ1-2; 8 bases map to TRBD1. CDR3 length equals 15 residues. The junction had 11 bases not matched to a gene; V was cut back by 3 bases and J by 8 bases. Germline assignment: CDR1 KGHSH and CDR2 LQKENI. CDR3 region: CASSPSGQALGGYTF. The DNA for the CDR3 is TGTGCCAGCTCACCGTCGGGACAGGCGCTGGGGGGCTACACCTTC.

The J gene is TRBJ1-1, the V gene TRBV28; 10 nucleotides align to TRBD1. The length of the CDR3 is 17 residues. The J segment lost 0 bases and the V segment lost 6 bases, leaving 10 bases of the junction unmatched. In germline, CDR1 is MDHEN, CDR2 SYDVKM. CDR3 sequence: CASRFAGQGSMNTEAFF. The DNA of the CDR3 is TGTGCCAGCAGGTTTGCGGGACAGGGGTCAATGAACACTGAAGCTTTCTTT.

The sample holds many counts of this clonotype. This chain uses TRBV30 with TRBJ2-5; the D call may be TRBD1 or TRBD2 (5 bases each). Germline CDR1 reads GTSNPN; CDR2 reads SVGIG (reference sequence). This CDR3 region has 12 residues. V lost 1 base to trimming and J lost 8 bases, with 11 bases between them. This CDR3 is CAWSAGTPTQYF. CDR3 nucleotide sequence: TGTGCCTGGAGTGCAGGGACCCCAACCCAGTACTTC. Full variable domain (missing parts from reference TRBV30 and TRBJ2-5): SQTIHQWPATLVQPVGSPLSLECTVEGTSNPNLYWYRQAAGRGLQLLFYSVGIGQISSEVPQNLSASRPQDRQFILSSKKLLLSDSGFYLCAWSAGTPTQYFGPGTRLLVL.

On this clonotype: The germline gene is not matched at one end of the junction; a read error may be the cause. The V gene is TRBV29-1, the J gene TRBJ1-5; D remains ambiguous. The germline V gene encodes CDR1 SQVTM and CDR2 ANQGSEA. The length of the CDR3 is 13 residues. As DNA, the CDR3 is TGCAGCGTTGAGGGTTGGTGTGATCAGTCCCAGCATTTT. Its protein product is CSVEGWCDQSQHF.

This clonotype was found many times. The V call is TRBV6-2 or TRBV6-3, the J call TRBJ1-3; D remains unclear. CDR1 and CDR2 (germline): MNHEY, SVGEGT. The V end lost 0 bases, the J end lost 2 bases, and 2 bases lay between the germline ends. The CDR3 covers 13 residues. CDR3 residues: CASSYSPGNTIYF. CDR3 nucleotides: TGTGCCAGCAGTTACTCGCCTGGAAACACCATATATTTT.

Only one count was recorded for this clonotype. The genes are TRBV20-1 and TRBJ1-1; D call uncertain. V was clipped by 3 bases and J by 8 bases, with 13 bases between them. Germline V gene sequence: CDR1 DFQATT, CDR2 SNEGSKA (reference sequence). This CDR3 region has 12 residues. The CDR3 here is CSAREGHLEAFF. The CDR3 DNA is TGCAGTGCTAGGGAGGGCCATCTAGAAGCTTTCTTT.

This clonotype was detected ten times or more. This sequence joins TRBV10-3 and TRBJ1-1; D uncertain. CDR1 is ENHRY and CDR2 is SYGVKD in the germline V gene. The V end was cut by 8 bases, the J end by 1 base, with 11 bases between. There are 13 residues in the CDR3. Here the CDR3 reads CAIGSGENTEAFF. Written as DNA, the CDR3 is TGTGCCATCGGGTCGGGAGAGAACACTGAAGCTTTCTTT.

This clonotype was seen only a few times. The chain recombines TRBV7-6 with TRBJ2-5, with TRBD2 identical over 7 bases. Germline V CDR1 and CDR2: SGHVS, FNYEAQ. The CDR3 totals 13 residues. The J segment lost 4 bases and the V segment lost 4 bases, leaving 3 bases of the junction unmatched. CDR3 protein: CASSSAGPETQYF. The CDR3 nucleotides read TGTGCCAGCAGCTCAGCGGGGCCAGAGACCCAGTACTTC. Full variable domain (remainder filled in from reference TRBV7-6 and TRBJ2-5): GAGVSQSPRYKVTKRGQDVALRCDPISGHVSLYWYRQALGQGPEFLTYFNYEAQQDKSGLPNDRFSAERPEGSISTLTIQRTEQRDSAMYRCASSSAGPETQYFGPGTRLLVL.

The table lists this clonotype with many counts. The chain couples TRBV10-3 to TRBJ2-3, with D tentatively TRBD2 (6 bases). CDR3 length: 14 residues. CDR1 ENHRY and CDR2 SYGVKD come from the germline V gene. Trimming took off 0 bases at V and 8 bases at J, with 12 bases between the two ends. DNA of the CDR3: TGTGCCATCAGTGAGTCCGTCGGAGGGACTACGCAGTATTTT. This sequence encodes CAISESVGGTTQYF.

The V call is TRBV12-3 or TRBV12-4, the J call TRBJ2-3; TRBD1 agrees at 10 bases. CDR3 length: 14 residues. The trim removed 10 bases at V and 3 bases at J, leaving 7 bases unmatched. The CDR3 DNA reads TGTGCCACCTCCGGGACAGGGGAAACAGATACGCAGTATTTT. It translates to CATSGTGETDTQYF.

This clonotype was recorded many times. The rearrangement links TRBV30 to TRBJ1-1; 7 nucleotides line up with TRBD1. CDR1 is GTSNPN and CDR2 is SVGIG in the germline V gene (reference sequence). There are 12 residues in the CDR3. J was trimmed by 11 bases and V by 1 base; bases with no gene match: 7. CDR3 residues: CAWSGQGARAFF. The CDR3 DNA follows: TGTGCCTGGAGTGGACAGGGTGCGCGGGCTTTCTTT.

This clonotype was seen ten or more times. The chain recombines TRBV30 with TRBJ1-1; D is undetermined. CDR3 length: 11 amino acids. With 8 bases removed from V and 6 bases from J, the gap between germline ends came to 13 bases. Germline V CDR1 and CDR2: GTSNPN, SVGIG (reference sequence). CDR3 region: CAARWTSEAFF. As DNA, the CDR3 is TGTGCCGCCCGTTGGACTTCTGAAGCTTTCTTT.

This clonotype was observed once. The genes are TRBV10-2 and TRBJ2-2, with TRBD1 matching 9 bases. J was trimmed by 5 bases and V by 9 bases; bases with no gene match: 7. This CDR3 has 14 residues. Looked up from germline, CDR1 is WSHSY and CDR2 is SAAADI. CDR3 residues: CARRRDRDTGELFF. The CDR3, as DNA: TGCGCCAGACGAAGGGACAGGGATACCGGGGAGCTGTTTTTT.

This clonotype was recorded many times. The chain joins TRBV18 to TRBJ2-3, with TRBD1 matching 7 bases. Germline V lookup: CDR1 KGHSH, CDR2 LQKENI. The V and J ends lost 6 bases and 4 bases, in that order; junction bases with no gene match: 4. The CDR3 sequence is 13 residues long. The CDR3 bases are TGTGCCAGCTCGTCTGACAGGGCAGATACGCAGTATTTT. Protein: CASSSDRADTQYF. The variable domain in full, completed from reference TRBV18 and TRBJ2-3, reads NAGVMQNPRHLVRRRGQEARLRCSPMKGHSHVYWYRQLPEEGLKFMVYLQKENIIDESGMPKERFSAEFPKEGPSILRIQQVVRGDSAAYFCASSSDRADTQYFGPGTRLTVL.

The chain links TRBV4-2 to TRBJ2-1; no clear D gene. The DNA end is more similar to TRBJ2-7, so the J call may be wrong. This CDR3 has 15 amino acids. From germline, CDR1 is LGHNA and CDR2 YNFKEQ. CDR3 residues: CASSQDYVRLNEQYF. DNA of the CDR3: TGTGCCAGCAGCCAAGACTACGTGCGCCTCAATGAGCAGTACTTC.

V gene TRBV20-1 combines with J gene TRBJ2-5, with 12 bases matching TRBD2. This CDR3 is built from 15 residues. Germline values: CDR1 DFQATT, CDR2 SNEGSKA (reference sequence). With 3 bases clipped from V and 5 bases from J, the junction kept 7 bases outside the gene matches. The CDR3 nucleotides read TGCAGTGCTAGCCCGGGACTAGCGGGTGGTGAGACCCAGTACTTC. Translating gives CSASPGLAGGETQYF.